This T cell receptor (beta chain) comes out of a study of shared clonotypes between healthy human individuals. Here immunoSEQ multiplex PCR was the method, and the copy in TCRdb shows in-frame clones only, minus some. The table shows some 2.1 million clones, with approximately 95% occurring only once. The CDR3 runs to 14 residues. Germline V gene sequence: CDR1 SGHTA, CDR2 FQGTGA. V was shortened by 5 bases and J by 4 bases, with 11 bases between the two germline ends. Sequencing used naive CD4+ T cells sorted from blood. Sample subset: CD45RA+ positively selected. The rearrangement uses TRBV7-3 and TRBJ2-2; D might be TRBD1 (5 bases). The sequence was obtained from a man between 18 and 29 years old in good health. CDR3 residues: CASSPGLSTGELFF. CDR3 DNA sequence: TGTGCCAGCAGCCCAGGGTTATCCACCGGGGAGCTGTTTTTT.